This T cell receptor beta chain stems from a study of brain T cells in children with intractable seizures (TCRdb year 2021). About the study as a whole: Resected brain tissue from 45 to 60 pediatric epilepsy surgery cases was first screened for immune gene transcripts using a NanoString immunology panel. Eight of the 12 selected surgery cases also had pre-surgery blood sequenced, which left four cases with brain tissue only.

The germline V gene gives CDR1 as MNHNS and CDR2 as SASEGT. V loses 3 bases, J loses 11 bases, and the germline ends lie 8 bases apart. The CDR3, cysteine through phenylalanine, is 12 amino acids long. Only the CDR3 part of the read is kept: 36 bases, read in frame from the first base. TCR beta chain sequences were generated from genomic DNA using the immunoSEQ assay. From the authors' description of their analysis: Any CDR3 sequence that did not begin with the conserved framework cysteine at position 104 was removed by hand. To get clonality, the normalized Shannon's Diversity Index was subtracted from one, giving values from 0 (maximal diversity) to 1 (oligoclonal). To check whether a given CDR3 had different frequencies in two samples, for example brain versus blood, chi-squared comparison-of-proportions tests were used. Public clonotypes were identified through searches of immuneACCESS, and similarity to known antiviral clonotypes was evaluated with the VDJdb browser. As stored in TCRdb, this immuneACCESS dataset retains in-frame rearrangements with V and J assigned. A fraction of the clones does not appear; measured against another copy, unresolved V genes explain less than half of the discrepancy, and the remainder lacks a known reason. The V and J calls and clone size are taken from that table; D and trimming were inferred from the DNA. Here the sample has roughly 80,000 clones; about 93% occur a single time. The ten largest clones capture less than 2% of the sample.

Broader findings and caveats from the paper: The patients' HCMV serostatus was not known, and viral specificity was inferred solely from CDR3 sequence similarity. Because sequencing depth was different between pre-surgery and post-surgery blood, clones absent from the pre-surgery sample may reflect undersampling.

To note about this clone: Its antigen remains unidentified. Base-call qualities are not available, and no considerably larger clone is one nucleotide away.

Per the publication, the time point label means: resected brain tissue, or blood drawn just prior to surgery. Surgery cases with the highest brain T cell transcript signatures were selected for TCR beta chain sequencing of brain tissue and, where available, blood. Before surgery, the patients had been given at least one anti-epileptic drug. TCR-sequenced patients were children with drug-resistant epilepsy due to tuberous sclerosis complex, focal cortical dysplasia, Rasmussen encephalitis or hemimegalencephaly. The Monarch genomic DNA purification kit was used to extract bulk genomic DNA from unsorted brain tissue and whole blood.

The receptor was isolated from a boy under two years old with tuberous sclerosis and intractable seizures. Sequencing was performed on peripheral blood, taken at surgery. Recombination joined TRBV6-1 with TRBJ1-6; too little of a D gene remains to name it. The CDR3 region reads CASSDFTAPLHF. The nucleotide sequence reads as follows: TGTGCCAGCAGTGATTTTACGGCACCCCTCCACTTT.